One sample yielded the 17 T cell receptor beta chains listed below, sequenced in a study of early stage breast cancer tumors. Libraries were prepared by immunoSEQ multiplex PCR; TCRdb keeps only in-frame clonotypes and omits some of them. The repertoire has fewer than 50,000 clones, about three quarters of them found once; the top ten carry approximately 7.1%. Source material: blood. These TCRs come from a person aged 50-59 years with breast cancer.

The V call is TRBV9, the J call TRBJ2-2; 8 nucleotides agree with TRBD2. CDR1 SGDLS and CDR2 YYNGEE come from the germline V gene. V trimming: 4 bases; J trimming: 3 bases; junction bases outside the gene matches: 8. The CDR3 spans 16 residues. CDR3: CASSPTSGSYTGELFF. CDR3 nucleotides: TGTGCCAGCAGCCCAACTAGCGGTAGCTACACCGGGGAGCTGTTTTTT.

The V call is TRBV7-9, the J call TRBJ1-2, with D possibly matching TRBD1 (6 bases). The CDR3 has 13 amino acids. Trimming pared 1 base from V and 8 bases from J, leaving 11 bases between. The germline V gene encodes CDR1 SEHNR and CDR2 FQNEAQ (reference sequence). Here the CDR3 reads CASSLEGTIGYTF. The DNA for the CDR3 is TGTGCCAGCAGCTTAGAAGGGACAATAGGCTACACCTTC.

This chain uses TRBV11-3 with TRBJ2-5, with D hard to call. V was trimmed by 4 bases and J by 3 bases, leaving 12 bases between them. There are 14 residues in the CDR3. Germline V gene lookup returns CDR1 SGHNT and CDR2 YENEEA. The CDR3 bases are TGTGCCAGCAGCTCAACTACTCGGGAAGAGACCCAGTACTTC. Translated, it gives CASSSTTREETQYF.

This chain uses TRBV6-1 with TRBJ2-7; 11 bases line up with TRBD1. After removal of 5 bases from V and 4 bases from J, the junction contained 4 bases not matched to a gene. Germline lookup yields CDR1 MNHNS and CDR2 SASEGT. The CDR3 has 14 amino acids. The CDR3 region is CASSRTGGEYEQYF. CDR3 in DNA: TGTGCCAGCAGTCGGACAGGGGGCGAGTACGAGCAGTACTTC.

DNA for the CDR3: TGCGCCAGCAGCTCGCCCGGGGGGGATTCACCCCTCCACTTT. Translated: CASSSPGGDSPLHF. The chain recombines TRBV5-1 with TRBJ1-6; tentative D call: TRBD1 (5 bases). Looked up from germline, CDR1 is SGHRS and CDR2 is YFSETQ. CDR3 length equals 14 residues. With 3 bases removed from V and 8 bases from J, the gap between germline ends came to 12 bases.

The rearrangement links TRBV19 to TRBJ2-2, with a weak D call TRBD2 (6 bases). The CDR3 runs 14 residues. Deletions cut 3 bases from V and 4 bases from J, with 9 bases between. Germline V CDR1 and CDR2: LNHDA, SQIVND (reference sequence). In DNA form, the CDR3 reads TGTGCCAGTAGTATTAGCGGCGGCACCGGGGAGCTGTTTTTT. It codes for CASSISGGTGELFF.

This rearrangement joins TRBV7-2 to TRBJ2-1, with TRBD2 identical over 10 bases. V gave up 1 base and J gave up 7 bases; unmatched junction bases: 7. The CDR3 covers 16 residues. From germline, CDR1 is SGHTA and CDR2 FQGNSA. CDR3 sequence reads: CASSLVSSGSWNEQFF. The CDR3 nucleotides are TGTGCCAGCAGCTTAGTGTCTAGCGGGAGTTGGAATGAGCAGTTCTTC. Full variable domain (missing parts from reference TRBV7-2 and TRBJ2-1): GAGVSQSPSNKVTEKGKDVELRCDPISGHTALYWYRQSLGQGLEFLIYFQGNSAPDKSGLPSDRFSAERTGGSVSTLTIQRTQQEDSAVYLCASSLVSSGSWNEQFFGPGTRLTVL.

This chain links TRBV4-1 with TRBJ2-5; D perhaps matches TRBD2 (7 bases). CDR3 length: 15 amino acids. CDR1 and CDR2 from the germline V gene are MGHRA and YSYEKL. Trimming took off 0 bases at V and 2 bases at J, with 10 bases between the two ends. The CDR3 loop is CASSQEGGLQETQYF. The CDR3 bases are TGCGCCAGCAGCCAAGAAGGGGGACTACAAGAGACCCAGTACTTC.

This chain links TRBV19 with TRBJ2-2; a weak D match, TRBD1 (6 bases). Germline lookup yields CDR1 LNHDA and CDR2 SQIVND (reference sequence). The length of the CDR3 is 14 residues. V dropped 5 bases and J dropped 2 bases, with 9 bases sitting between them. Here the CDR3 DNA reads TGTGCCAGTAGTTTCAGGGGAAACACCGGGGAGCTGTTTTTT. It is translated as CASSFRGNTGELFF.

Concerning this clone itself: Since a much larger clone is just one base distant, this may be a read error. This sample also contains other DNA sequences that code for the same CDR3. The chain is built from TRBV30 and TRBJ1-1, with 10 nucleotides matching TRBD1. Unmatched junction bases numbered 3, after V lost 0 bases and J lost 5 bases. The CDR3 runs to 14 residues. Germline V gene lookup returns CDR1 GTSNPN and CDR2 SVGIG (reference sequence). The CDR3 DNA follows: TGTGCCTGGAGTGTGACAGGGGGCGGTACTGAAGCTTTCTTT. This translates into CAWSVTGGGTEAFF.

The chain recombines TRBV10-1 with TRBJ2-3; D is unclear. Germline assignment: CDR1 WNHNN and CDR2 SYGVQD (reference sequence). The V and J ends lost 9 bases and 2 bases respectively, with 6 bases between them. The CDR3 consists of 11 residues. In DNA form, the CDR3 reads TGCGCCAGGAGAGTCACAGATACGCAGTATTTT. Encoded protein: CARRVTDTQYF.

The J gene is TRBJ2-7, the V gene TRBV5-1; D uncertain. V was clipped by 2 bases and J by 6 bases, with 6 bases between them. The CDR3 loop spans 11 amino acids. From germline, CDR1 is SGHRS and CDR2 YFSETQ. In nucleotides, the CDR3 is TGCGCCAGCAGCTTCCGGAGCGAGCAGTACTTC. It codes for CASSFRSEQYF.

The chain uses TRBV6-5 and TRBJ1-2; TRBD1 aligns across 11 bases. The CDR3 length is 15 residues. The germline gives CDR1 MNHEY, CDR2 SVGAGI. V shed 0 bases, J shed 5 bases, and the junction held 2 bases outside the gene matches. CDR3 region: CASSYSDRGRYGYTF. CDR3 DNA sequence: TGTGCCAGCAGTTACTCGGACAGGGGGCGATATGGCTACACCTTC.

This chain connects TRBV11-2 to TRBJ1-1, with 9 bases that match TRBD1. Germline V CDR1 and CDR2: SGHAT, FQNNGV. V was clipped by 1 base and J by 10 bases; unmatched bases: 10. The CDR3 has 15 amino acids. The CDR3 region has the DNA TGTGCCAGCAGCTTAGTCGGGGACAGGGCAGCCTCAGCTTTCTTT. Protein: CASSLVGDRAASAFF.

The rearrangement uses TRBV6-5 and TRBJ2-7; 7 bases are a match to TRBD2. V lost 7 bases to trimming and J lost 9 bases; unmatched junction nucleotides: 9. CDR1 and CDR2 from the germline V gene are MNHEY and SVGAGI. The CDR3 has 12 amino acids. The DNA for the CDR3 is TGTGCCAGCACCGAGGGAGGGCATCGGCAGTACGTC. This translates into CASTEGGHRQYV.

The rearrangement joins TRBV12-5 to TRBJ2-3, with D possibly TRBD1 on 6 matching bases. The length of the CDR3 is 14 residues. The V and J ends lost 6 bases and 2 bases respectively, with 12 bases between them. Germline CDR1 reads LGHNT; CDR2 reads FRNRAP. CDR3 nucleotides: TGTGCTAGTGGCCAGGGGAGTGACACAGATACGCAGTATTTT. This encodes CASGQGSDTDTQYF.

The rearrangement links TRBV9 to TRBJ1-6; no clear D gene. Trimming removed 0 bases from V and 8 bases from J, with 12 bases in between. CDR1 SGDLS and CDR2 YYNGEE come from the germline V gene. The CDR3 runs to 15 residues. The CDR3 DNA is TGTGCCAGCAGCGTAGGTTTTTCCGGGGATTCACCCCTCCACTTT. Residues: CASSVGFSGDSPLHF.